The T cell receptor beta chain described here comes from a study of T cell responses to AZD1222 COVID-19 vaccine. As to this clone: Antigen: not known.

Trimming cost V 4 bases and J 8 bases, with 18 bases left between them. Germline CDR1 SGHRS, CDR2 YFSETQ. There are 14 residues in the CDR3. TCRdb's table, derived via immunoSEQ multiplex PCR, lists solely in-frame clones and lacks some. This sample has around 170,000 clones; about nine tenths occur once, and the top ten carry 1.5%. General study results and limits: At baseline, just five to seven AZD1222 recipients tested seropositive. With dominance at 160-218 and 743-854, vaccine-associated CD4 TCRs spanned spike.

The sample consisted of peripheral blood, taken on day 0 of AZD1222 vaccination. The receptor's source is an adult in good health. This rearrangement joins TRBV5-1 to TRBJ1-2, with a weak D call TRBD1 (5 bases). DNA of the CDR3: TGCGCCAGCAGCGCCCTCCCCAGGGAGGGCGGCTACACCTTC. It codes for CASSALPREGGYTF.